This T cell receptor beta chain was profiled in a study of blood T cell repertoires in COVID-19. Sequencing used immunoSEQ multiplex PCR; TCRdb keeps in-frame clones, though not all of them. The table has tens of thousands of clones, around four fifths seen once. Germline V lookup: CDR1 MDHEN, CDR2 SYDVKM. The CDR3 runs to 15 residues. Trimming left V 3 bases short and J 10 bases short, with 16 bases between. Sequencing input: peripheral blood. The V call is TRBV28, the J call TRBJ1-6; no definite D call. The origin of this receptor is a young man with COVID-19, enrolled during active disease. CDR3 amino acids: CASSFEQNRRSPLHF. Here the CDR3 DNA reads TGTGCCAGCAGTTTCGAACAGAATCGGAGGTCACCCCTCCACTTT.